Following are 9 T cell receptor beta chains from one sample sequenced in a study of blood T cell repertoires in COVID-19. This table comes from immunoSEQ multiplex PCR, and its TCRdb copy is limited to in-frame clones, with some not included. The sample consists of 200,000 to 300,000 clones, 86% of them appearing once. Sequencing used peripheral blood. These receptors were taken from a man between 25 and 39 years old with active or convalescent COVID-19.

A single count supports this clone. The chain has TRBV18 and TRBJ1-2; D not certain. The V and J ends lost 6 bases and 3 bases respectively, with 17 bases between them. Germline V CDR1 and CDR2: KGHSH, LQKENI. The CDR3 sequence is 15 residues long. CDR3 in amino acids: CASSRTPSADYGYTF. The CDR3 coding sequence is TGTGCCAGCTCTCGAACACCGTCTGCGGACTATGGCTACACCTTC.

The chain recombines TRBV6-2 or TRBV6-3 with TRBJ2-7, with 9 bases matching TRBD1. Losses at the gene ends were 5 bases for V and 2 bases for J; bases not matched to a gene: 7. Germline CDR1 is MNHEY and CDR2 is SVGEGT. This CDR3 is built from 15 residues. CDR3 residues: CASSSTRDRAYEQYF. The DNA of the CDR3 is TGTGCCAGCAGTAGTACCCGGGACAGGGCCTACGAGCAGTACTTC.

V usage is TRBV18 and J usage is TRBJ1-2; D is uncertain. V lost 6 bases and J lost 5, with 13 bases in between. This CDR3 comprises 13 residues. From germline, CDR1 is KGHSH and CDR2 LQKENI. The CDR3 here is CASSPPGLYGYTF. The CDR3 DNA sequence: TGTGCCAGCTCCCCCCCCGGTTTGTATGGCTACACCTTC.

This clone was recorded only once. This chain uses TRBV6-4 with TRBJ2-7, with a weak D call TRBD1 (6 bases). Deletions cut 6 bases from V and 1 base from J, with 16 bases between. Germline assignment: CDR1 MRHNA and CDR2 SNTAGT. The CDR3 is 15 residues long. The CDR3 nucleotides read TGTGCCAGCAGCCTACCCTTTGACAGGTCCTACGAGCAGTACTTC. This codes for CASSLPFDRSYEQYF.

The V and J genes are TRBV10-1 and TRBJ1-1; a possible D gene is TRBD1 (6 bases). CDR1 and CDR2 (germline): WNHNN, SYGVQD (reference sequence). V lost 0 bases and J 1 base, leaving 12 bases between the germline ends. The length of the CDR3 is 16 residues. The CDR3 coding sequence is TGCGCCAGCAGTGAGTCAGGGGGGGGTAAGAACACTGAAGCTTTCTTT. It specifies CASSESGGGKNTEAFF.

This chain connects TRBV2 to TRBJ2-3, with 12 bases matching TRBD1. In germline, CDR1 is SNHLY, CDR2 FYNNEI. CDR3 length: 18 amino acids. Germline trimming cut 7 bases from V and 5 bases from J; bases unmatched to any gene: 16. CDR3 coding DNA: TGTGCCAGCACCCGAAGCCCCGGGACAGGGGGCTGGGGAGATACGCAGTATTTT. Translation gives CASTRSPGTGGWGDTQYF.

This chain joins TRBV27 and TRBJ1-4; 7 bases fit TRBD1. This CDR3 has 14 residues. From germline, CDR1 is MNHEY and CDR2 SMNVEV (reference sequence). Germline trimming cut 5 bases from V and 5 bases from J; bases unmatched to any gene: 5. CDR3 bases: TGTGCCAGCAGTCCCAAGGACAGGAATGAAAAACTGTTTTTT. Residues: CASSPKDRNEKLFF.

The gene calls are TRBV6-5 and TRBJ1-1; 7 positions match TRBD1. CDR3 length equals 15 residues. Germline V gives CDR1 MNHEY, CDR2 SVGAGI. J gave up 11 bases and V 4 bases, and 16 bases lay outside the gene matches. CDR3 region: CASSSQRTGRDTAFF. The CDR3 nucleotides are TGTGCCAGCAGTTCCCAACGGACAGGTCGGGACACGGCTTTCTTT.

The chain combines TRBV4-2 with TRBJ2-1, with 10 nucleotides matching TRBD2. This CDR3 has 16 residues. The trim removed 2 bases at V and 5 bases at J, leaving 6 bases unmatched. Germline CDR1 reads LGHNA; CDR2 reads YNFKEQ. CDR3 bases: TGTGCCAGCAGCCAACCGCTAGCGGGGGAGAACAATGAGCAGTTCTTC. Translated: CASSQPLAGENNEQFF.